The 13 T cell receptor beta chains given below trace back to one sample, sequenced in a study of T cell responses to AZD1222 COVID-19 vaccine (dated by TCRdb to the early 2020s). The sample's time point, from its label and the paper: about 28 days (+/-7) after the second vaccine dose. Interpreted using the paper, the treatment or condition label stands for: meningococcal conjugate vaccine given as trial control. The method behind the library was the immunoSEQ multiplex PCR assay. TCRdb provides this immuneACCESS table in a form limited to in-frame rearrangements. Some clones are lacking; in checked studies, under half of them reflect an unresolved V gene, and why the rest are absent is not known. This sample holds approximately 130,000 clones; 80% to 95% were observed only once. The ten largest clones add up to 4.2% of the sample. The specimen was peripheral blood, collected 28 days after the second dose of the MenACWY control vaccine. The receptor source for this set is an adult who received the MenACWY meningococcal vaccine as a control.

The chain carries TRBV7-9 and TRBJ1-1; D unclear. CDR1 is SEHNR and CDR2 is FQNEAQ in the germline V gene (reference sequence). This CDR3 has 13 residues. V was pared by 5 bases and J by 5 bases, with 12 bases between. CDR3 in amino acids: CASSRRLETEAFF. The CDR3 DNA is TGTGCCAGCAGCCGACGCCTGGAGACTGAAGCTTTCTTT.

The genes are TRBV19 and TRBJ2-1; a weak D match, TRBD2 (6 bases). Trimming stripped 6 bases from V and 0 bases from J, with 12 bases between. Germline loops: CDR1 LNHDA, CDR2 SQIVND (reference sequence). The CDR3 has 15 amino acids. This CDR3 is CASSRDFSSYNEQFF. DNA of the CDR3: TGTGCCAGTAGCAGGGACTTCAGCTCCTACAATGAGCAGTTCTTC.

The chain links TRBV29-1 to TRBJ1-2; possibly TRBD1 for D (6 bases). V was cut by 1 base and J by 2 bases, with 11 bases left in between. This CDR3 has 14 residues. CDR1 and CDR2 from the germline V gene are SQVTM and ANQGSEA. As DNA, the CDR3 is TGCAGCGTTGAAGTAACAGGGTTAAACTATGGCTACACCTTC. It encodes CSVEVTGLNYGYTF.

This sequence joins TRBV7-2 and TRBJ1-1, with D possibly matching TRBD1 (5 bases). The V gene lost 2 bases and the J gene lost 6 bases, with 13 bases spanning the gap. Per the germline V gene, CDR1 is SGHTA and CDR2 is FQGNSA. CDR3 size: 14 residues. CDR3 nucleotide sequence: TGTGCCAGCAGCTTATTTTCGGGGGATTCTGAAGCTTTCTTT. Translated: CASSLFSGDSEAFF. The entire variable domain, with the rest obtained from reference TRBV7-2 and TRBJ1-1, is as follows: GAGVSQSPSNKVTEKGKDVELRCDPISGHTALYWYRQSLGQGLEFLIYFQGNSAPDKSGLPSDRFSAERTGGSVSTLTIQRTQQEDSAVYLCASSLFSGDSEAFFGQGTRLTVV.

The chain employs TRBV3-1 (or the pseudogene TRBV3-2) and TRBJ2-6; 8 positions match TRBD1. Losses at the gene ends were 4 bases for V and 0 bases for J; bases not matched to a gene: 8. CDR3 length: 18 residues. Germline V CDR1 and CDR2: LGHDT, YNNKEL (reference sequence). The DNA of the CDR3 is TGTGCCAGCAGCCGAAGGGGGACAGGAACCTCTGGGGCCAACGTCCTGACTTTC. Its protein is CASSRRGTGTSGANVLTF.

This clone was counted between two and nine times. The CDR3 loop reads CASRSYNEQFF. In nucleotides, the CDR3 is TGTGCCAGCAGATCATACAATGAGCAGTTCTTC. The chain uses TRBV12-3 or TRBV12-4 and TRBJ2-1; D is unresolved. Between the trimmed V and J ends, which lost 6 bases and 4 bases, there was a span of 4 bases. This CDR3 spans 11 amino acids.

V usage is TRBV12-3 or TRBV12-4 and J usage is TRBJ2-3; maybe TRBD1 (6 bases). V lost 3 bases, J lost 6 bases, and 10 bases lay in between. The CDR3 consists of 13 residues. CDR3 sequence reads: CASSLLGADTQYF. The DNA of the CDR3 is TGTGCCAGCAGTTTGTTGGGGGCGGATACGCAGTATTTT.

The chain carries TRBV3-1 (or the pseudogene TRBV3-2) and TRBJ2-7; a possible D gene is TRBD2 (6 bases). This CDR3 has 16 amino acids. V lost 6 bases, J lost 6 bases, and 24 bases lay in between. Germline-derived CDR1 and CDR2 are LGHDT and YNNKEL (reference sequence). The DNA for the CDR3 is TGTGCCAGCAGATTCAGTCTCAGCGGGTCTTCGGCCGAGCAGTACTTC. Residues: CASRFSLSGSSAEQYF.

V gene TRBV11-3 combines with J gene TRBJ2-2, with D uncertain. The CDR3 is made up of 14 amino acids. Trimming removed 4 bases at V and 0 bases at J, with 6 bases between. CDR1 SGHNT and CDR2 YENEEA come from the germline V gene. In nucleotides, the CDR3 is TGTGCCAGCAGCTCGGTCGCGAACACCGGGGAGCTGTTTTTT. It specifies CASSSVANTGELFF. Complete variable domain (other parts from reference TRBV11-3 and TRBJ2-2): EAGVVQSPRYKIIEKKQPVAFWCNPISGHNTLYWYLQNLGQGPELLIRYENEEAVDDSQLPKDRFSAERLKGVDSTLKIQPAELGDSAVYLCASSSVANTGELFFGEGSRLTVL.

This chain connects TRBV19 to TRBJ2-2, with D maybe TRBD1 (5 bases). Germline lookup yields CDR1 LNHDA and CDR2 SQIVND (reference sequence). Trimming removed 10 bases from V and 1 base from J, with 7 bases in between. The CDR3 consists of 12 residues. CDR3 amino acids: CAIQGNTGELFF. CDR3 in DNA: TGTGCCATTCAGGGGAACACCGGGGAGCTGTTTTTT. Full variable domain (missing parts from reference TRBV19 and TRBJ2-2): DGGITQSPKYLFRKEGQNVTLSCEQNLNHDAMYWYRQDPGQGLRLIYYSQIVNDFQKGDIAEGYSVSREKKESFPLTVTSAQKNPTAFYLCAIQGNTGELFFGEGSRLTVL.

The genes are TRBV6-1 and TRBJ1-5; D is ambiguous. Trimming removed 1 base from V and 2 bases from J, with 12 bases in between. This CDR3 contains 16 residues. Per the germline V gene, CDR1 is MNHNS and CDR2 is SASEGT. CDR3 loop: CASSEGSGGGNQPQHF. Written as DNA, the CDR3 is TGTGCCAGCAGTGAAGGATCTGGCGGGGGCAATCAGCCCCAGCATTTT.

CDR3 coding DNA: TGTGCCAGCAGTCACAGGGGTAATCAAGAAGCTTTCTTT. Translating gives CASSHRGNQEAFF. The rearrangement links TRBV6-6 to TRBJ1-1; 7 bases agree with TRBD1. The CDR3 extends over 13 amino acids. The germline gives CDR1 MNHNY, CDR2 SVGAGI (reference sequence). V dropped 5 bases and J dropped 8; count of bases not matched to a gene: 8.

The chain has TRBV11-3 and TRBJ2-3; the D is unclear. Germline V gene data show CDR1 as SGHNT and CDR2 as YENEEA. CDR3 length: 13 residues. V lost 0 bases and J lost 6, with 7 bases in between. CDR3 amino acids: CASSLDLPDTQYF. The CDR3 DNA is TGTGCCAGCAGCTTAGATTTGCCCGATACGCAGTATTTT.